The 5 T cell receptor beta chains reported below all come from one sample, sequenced in a study of blood T cells in healthy people across ages. A J-beta primer mix and a sample-barcoded 5' primer were used in a second PCR of roughly 7 to 12 cycles. Each CDR3 protein gets one entry after TCRdb re-called the 5' RACE reads with MiXCR. The sample has fewer than 1.5 million distinct CDR3 sequences; 35% to 45% are singletons. Input material: blood. These receptors were obtained from a woman in her late teens or twenties in good health.

This clonotype was seen more than once but under ten times. This chain joins TRBV27 and TRBJ2-7; D unresolved. Looked up from germline, CDR1 is MNHEY and CDR2 is SMNVEV (reference sequence). This CDR3 region has 13 residues. V gave up 2 bases and J gave up 2 bases, with 7 bases separating them. CDR3 residues: CASSLGKTYEQYF. The CDR3 DNA reads TGTGCCAGCAGTTTAGGAAAGACCTACGAGCAGTACTTC.

The gene calls are TRBV6-5 and TRBJ1-2; no clear D gene. The CDR3 runs 15 residues. From germline, CDR1 is MNHEY and CDR2 SVGAGI. Trimming shortened V by 0 bases and J by 0 bases, and 8 bases separated the two germline ends. The DNA for the CDR3 is TGTGCCAGCAGTTACTCGAGGCAGGCTAACTATGGCTACACCTTC. Translation: CASSYSRQANYGYTF.

This rearrangement joins TRBV20-1 to TRBJ1-2, with 8 bases that match TRBD1. The CDR3 consists of 15 residues. The germline V gene has CDR1 DFQATT and CDR2 SNEGSKA (reference sequence). With 1 base clipped from V and 2 bases from J, the junction kept 6 bases outside the gene matches. The CDR3 sequence is CSARGVGQANYGYTF. The CDR3 DNA reads as TGCAGTGCTAGAGGTGTGGGACAGGCGAACTATGGCTACACCTTC.

This clonotype was recorded a few times. The chain combines TRBV7-2 with TRBJ2-5; 9 bases align to TRBD1. The length of the CDR3 is 14 residues. Germline values: CDR1 SGHTA, CDR2 FQGNSA. The V segment lost 4 bases and the J segment 2 bases; nucleotides outside the gene matches: 2. Written as DNA, the CDR3 is TGTGCCAGCAGCTCACAGGGGGCTCAAGAGACCCAGTACTTC. Amino acids: CASSSQGAQETQYF.

The V gene is TRBV6-2 or TRBV6-3, the J gene TRBJ2-5; perhaps D is TRBD1 or TRBD2 (5 bases each). CDR1 is MNHEY and CDR2 is SVGEGT in the germline V gene. This CDR3 region has 15 residues. Trimming cost V 8 bases and J 1 base, with 17 bases left between them. In DNA form, the CDR3 reads TGTGCCAGCCTCAGTTACGTGGGGGTCCAAGAGACCCAGTACTTC. This codes for CASLSYVGVQETQYF.